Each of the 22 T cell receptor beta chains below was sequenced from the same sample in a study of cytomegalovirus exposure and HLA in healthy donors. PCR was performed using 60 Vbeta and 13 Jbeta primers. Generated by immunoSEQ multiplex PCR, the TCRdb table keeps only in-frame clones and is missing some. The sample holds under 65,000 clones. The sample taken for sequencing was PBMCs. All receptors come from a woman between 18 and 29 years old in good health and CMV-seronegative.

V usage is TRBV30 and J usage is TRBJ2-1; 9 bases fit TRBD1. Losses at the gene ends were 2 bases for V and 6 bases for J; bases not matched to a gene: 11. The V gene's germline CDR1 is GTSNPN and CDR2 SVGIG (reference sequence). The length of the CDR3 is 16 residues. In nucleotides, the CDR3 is TGTGCCTGGAGTTTGTTCGGGGACAGGGTATTCAATGAGCAGTTCTTC. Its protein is CAWSLFGDRVFNEQFF.

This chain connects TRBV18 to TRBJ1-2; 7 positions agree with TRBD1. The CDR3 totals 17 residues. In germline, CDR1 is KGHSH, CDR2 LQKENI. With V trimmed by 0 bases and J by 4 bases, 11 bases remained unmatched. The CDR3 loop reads CASSPPGQRGGSYGYTF. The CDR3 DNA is TGTGCCAGCTCACCACCGGGACAGAGGGGCGGGTCCTATGGCTACACCTTC.

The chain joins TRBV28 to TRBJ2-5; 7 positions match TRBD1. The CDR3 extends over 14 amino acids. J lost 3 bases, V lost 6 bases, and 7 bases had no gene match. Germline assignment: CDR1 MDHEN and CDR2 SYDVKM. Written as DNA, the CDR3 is TGTGCCAGCAGACGCATGGGACAGAAAGAGACCCAGTACTTC. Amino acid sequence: CASRRMGQKETQYF.

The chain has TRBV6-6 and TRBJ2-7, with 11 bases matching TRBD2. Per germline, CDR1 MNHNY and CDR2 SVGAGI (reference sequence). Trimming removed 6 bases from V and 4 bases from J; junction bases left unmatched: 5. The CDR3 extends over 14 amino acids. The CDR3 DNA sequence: TGTGCCAGCAGGCGTACTAGCGGGGGATACGAGCAGTACTTC. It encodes CASRRTSGGYEQYF.

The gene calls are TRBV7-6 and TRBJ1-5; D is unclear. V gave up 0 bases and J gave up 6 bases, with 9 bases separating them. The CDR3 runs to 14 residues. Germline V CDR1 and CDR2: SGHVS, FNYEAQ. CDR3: CASSLAPRGQPQHF. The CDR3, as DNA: TGTGCCAGCAGCTTAGCGCCCCGGGGTCAGCCCCAGCATTTT.

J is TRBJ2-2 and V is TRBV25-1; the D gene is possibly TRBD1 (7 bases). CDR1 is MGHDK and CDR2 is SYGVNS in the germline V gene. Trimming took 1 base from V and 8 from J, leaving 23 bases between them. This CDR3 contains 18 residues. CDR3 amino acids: CASSELVIAGTDNGELFF. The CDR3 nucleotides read TGTGCCAGCAGTGAATTAGTTATCGCGGGGACAGATAATGGGGAGCTGTTTTTT.

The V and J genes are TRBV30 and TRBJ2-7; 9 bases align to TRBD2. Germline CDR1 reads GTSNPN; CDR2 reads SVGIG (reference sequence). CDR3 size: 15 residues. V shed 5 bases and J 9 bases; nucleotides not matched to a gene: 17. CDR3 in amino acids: CAWSEGGGRVRRQYF. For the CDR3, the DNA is TGTGCCTGGTCCGAGGGAGGCGGGAGGGTCAGGAGGCAGTACTTC.

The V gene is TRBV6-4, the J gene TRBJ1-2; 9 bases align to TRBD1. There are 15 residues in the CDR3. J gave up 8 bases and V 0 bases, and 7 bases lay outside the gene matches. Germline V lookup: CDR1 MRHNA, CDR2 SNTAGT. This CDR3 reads CASSDSTGGIFGYTF. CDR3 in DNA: TGTGCCAGCAGTGACTCGACAGGGGGTATCTTCGGCTACACCTTC.

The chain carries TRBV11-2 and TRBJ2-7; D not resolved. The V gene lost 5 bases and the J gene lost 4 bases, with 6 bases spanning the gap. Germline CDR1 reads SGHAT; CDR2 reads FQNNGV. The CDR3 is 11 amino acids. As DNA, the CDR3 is TGTGCCAGCAGCCTACAGTACGAGCAGTACTTC. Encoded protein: CASSLQYEQYF.

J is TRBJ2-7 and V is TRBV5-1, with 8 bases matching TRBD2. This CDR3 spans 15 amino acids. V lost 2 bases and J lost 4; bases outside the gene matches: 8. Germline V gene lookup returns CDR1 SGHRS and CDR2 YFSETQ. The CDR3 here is CASSLQAGAGYEQYF. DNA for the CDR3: TGCGCCAGCAGCTTACAAGCGGGAGCGGGTTACGAGCAGTACTTC.

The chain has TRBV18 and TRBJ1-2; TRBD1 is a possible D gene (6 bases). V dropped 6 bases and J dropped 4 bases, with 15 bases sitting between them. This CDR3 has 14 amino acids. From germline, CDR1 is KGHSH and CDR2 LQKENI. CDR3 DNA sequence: TGTGCCAGCTCGCCCTCGGGACACCTCTATGGCTACACCTTC. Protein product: CASSPSGHLYGYTF. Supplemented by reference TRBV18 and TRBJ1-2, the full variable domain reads NAGVMQNPRHLVRRRGQEARLRCSPMKGHSHVYWYRQLPEEGLKFMVYLQKENIIDESGMPKERFSAEFPKEGPSILRIQQVVRGDSAAYFCASSPSGHLYGYTFGSGTRLTVV.

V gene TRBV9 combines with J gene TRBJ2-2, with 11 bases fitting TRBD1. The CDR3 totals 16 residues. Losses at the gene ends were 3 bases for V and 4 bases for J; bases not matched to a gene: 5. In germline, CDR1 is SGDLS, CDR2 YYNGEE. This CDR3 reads CASSARGQGVTGELFF. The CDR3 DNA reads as TGTGCCAGCAGCGCCCGGGGACAGGGGGTCACCGGGGAGCTGTTTTTT.

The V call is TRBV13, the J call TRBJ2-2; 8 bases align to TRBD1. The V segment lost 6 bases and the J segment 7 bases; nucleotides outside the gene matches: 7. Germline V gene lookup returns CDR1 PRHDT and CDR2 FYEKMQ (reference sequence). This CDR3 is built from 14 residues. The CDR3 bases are TGTGCCAGCAGTCCAGGGGGCGCGGACGGGGAGCTGTTTTTT. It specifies CASSPGGADGELFF.

The CDR3 reads CASSEAEEGGQPQHF. Written as DNA, the CDR3 is TGTGCCAGCAGTGAAGCGGAGGAAGGGGGTCAGCCCCAGCATTTT. The rearrangement joins TRBV6-1 to TRBJ1-5; weak D call: TRBD1 (6 bases). The germline V gene has CDR1 MNHNS and CDR2 SASEGT. The CDR3 sequence is 15 residues long. Deletions cut 0 bases from V and 6 bases from J, with 12 bases between.

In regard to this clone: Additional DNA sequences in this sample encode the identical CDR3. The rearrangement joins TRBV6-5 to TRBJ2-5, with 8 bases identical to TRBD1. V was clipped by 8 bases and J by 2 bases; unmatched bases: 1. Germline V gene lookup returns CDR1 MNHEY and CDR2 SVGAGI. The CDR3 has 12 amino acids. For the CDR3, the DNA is TGTGCCAGCCGACAGGGGCAAGAGACCCAGTACTTC. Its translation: CASRQGQETQYF.

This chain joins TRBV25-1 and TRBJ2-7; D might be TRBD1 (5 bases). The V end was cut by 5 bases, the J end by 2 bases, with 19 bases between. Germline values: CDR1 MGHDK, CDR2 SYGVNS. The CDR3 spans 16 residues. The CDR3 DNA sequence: TGTGCCAGCAGTTCGCCTCGGCAGGGTAGGGCCTACGAGCAGTACTTC. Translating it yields CASSSPRQGRAYEQYF.

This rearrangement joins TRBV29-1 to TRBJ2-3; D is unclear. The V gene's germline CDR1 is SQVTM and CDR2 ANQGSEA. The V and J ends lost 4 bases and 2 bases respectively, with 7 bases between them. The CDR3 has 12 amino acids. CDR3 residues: CSVADTTDTQYF. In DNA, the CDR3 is TGCAGCGTTGCCGACACCACAGATACGCAGTATTTT.

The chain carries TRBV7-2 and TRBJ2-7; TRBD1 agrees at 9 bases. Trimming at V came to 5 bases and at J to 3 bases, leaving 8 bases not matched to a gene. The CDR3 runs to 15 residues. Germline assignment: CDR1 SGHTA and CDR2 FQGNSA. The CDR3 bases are TGTGCCAGCAGCACGGGGACAGGGAAAGGCTACGAGCAGTACTTC. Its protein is CASSTGTGKGYEQYF.

The CDR3: CASSQGLGRPPYNEQFF. Here the CDR3 DNA reads TGTGCCAGCAGCCAAGGATTAGGGAGGCCCCCTTACAATGAGCAGTTCTTC. The chain recombines TRBV14 with TRBJ2-1; D perhaps matches TRBD2 (6 bases). V lost 1 base and J 4 bases, leaving 17 bases between the germline ends. The CDR3 extends over 17 amino acids. Germline CDR1 and CDR2: SGHDN and FVKESK.

CDR3 amino acids: CASSLMGQRENEQFF. As DNA, the CDR3 is TGTGCCAGCAGTTTAATGGGACAAAGAGAGAATGAGCAGTTCTTC. The chain employs TRBV27 and TRBJ2-1; possibly TRBD1 for D (6 bases). CDR3 length: 15 amino acids. Germline CDR1 is MNHEY and CDR2 is SMNVEV (reference sequence). The V gene lost 2 bases and the J gene lost 7 bases, with 15 bases spanning the gap.

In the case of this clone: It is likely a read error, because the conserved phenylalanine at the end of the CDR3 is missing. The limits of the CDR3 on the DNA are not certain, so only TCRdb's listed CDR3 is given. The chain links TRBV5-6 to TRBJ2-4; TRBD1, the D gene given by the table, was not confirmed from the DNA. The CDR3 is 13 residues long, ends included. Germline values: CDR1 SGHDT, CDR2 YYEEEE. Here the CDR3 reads CASSLGTEGPQDL.

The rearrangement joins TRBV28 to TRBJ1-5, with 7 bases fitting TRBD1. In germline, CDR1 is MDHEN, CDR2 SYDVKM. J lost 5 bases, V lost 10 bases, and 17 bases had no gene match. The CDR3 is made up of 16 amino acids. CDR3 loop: CATSGGGLRFYQPQHF. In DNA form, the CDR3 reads TGTGCCACCTCGGGAGGGGGCCTGAGATTCTATCAGCCCCAGCATTTT. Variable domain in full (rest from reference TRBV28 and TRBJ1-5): DVKVTQSSRYLVKRTGEKVFLECVQDMDHENMFWYRQDPGLGLRLIYFSYDVKMKEKGDIPEGYSVSREKKERFSLILESASTNQTSMYLCATSGGGLRFYQPQHFGDGTRLSIL.